Below, one TCR beta chain is given with its context. Its matching antigen is unknown. The data were taken from a study of cytomegalovirus exposure and HLA in healthy donors. Whole-study context: Earlier findings included some 120 million unique TCR beta sequences obtained from 170 million or so T cells. Study results and caveats: Among TCR beta chains of equal frequency, HLA-associated ones were more clonally expanded in a later analysis.

This cohort consisted of healthy bone marrow donors. Both 60 Vbeta primers and 13 Jbeta primers went into the PCR. Using immunoSEQ multiplex PCR, the repertoire was profiled, and TCRdb retains in-frame clones only, with some absent. The data show about 80,000 clones, approximately 61% seen once. The sequencing input was PBMCs. This clonotype was obtained from a woman aged 45-65 years in good health and CMV-seropositive.

DNA of the CDR3: TGTGCCAGCTCACAAGGACAGGCCGTCGGAGAGACCCAGTACTTC. Its protein product is CASSQGQAVGETQYF. The chain combines TRBV18 with TRBJ2-5; 7 bases line up with TRBD1. This CDR3 comprises 15 residues. The germline CDR1 and CDR2 sequences are KGHSH and LQKENI. The ends lost 4 bases at V and 4 bases at J; junction bases unmatched: 9.